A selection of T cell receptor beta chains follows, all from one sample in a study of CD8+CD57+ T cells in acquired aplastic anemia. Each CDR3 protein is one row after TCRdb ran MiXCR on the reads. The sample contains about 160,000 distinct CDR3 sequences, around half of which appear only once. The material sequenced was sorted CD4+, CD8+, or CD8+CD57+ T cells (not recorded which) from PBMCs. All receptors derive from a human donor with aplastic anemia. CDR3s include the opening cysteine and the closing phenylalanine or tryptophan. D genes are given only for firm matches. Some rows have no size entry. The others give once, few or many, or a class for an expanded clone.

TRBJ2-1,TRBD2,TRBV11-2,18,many,TGTGCCAGCAGCTCCCTTACCTCTGGACTAGCGGGTTACAATGAGCAGTTCTTC,CASSSLTSGLAGYNEQFF
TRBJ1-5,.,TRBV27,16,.,TGTGCCAGCAAGCTATCCGGGACACTCGAGACTCAGCCCCAGCATTTT,CASKLSGTLETQPQHF
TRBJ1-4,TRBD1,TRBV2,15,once,TGTGCCAGCAGTGGTGACAGGGTCCCTAATGAAAAACTGTTTTTT,CASSGDRVPNEKLFF
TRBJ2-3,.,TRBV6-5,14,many,TGTGCCAGCTCCCCCCTCGGGGAGAGGGATACGCAGTATTTT,CASSPLGERDTQYF
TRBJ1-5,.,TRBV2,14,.,TGTGCCAGCAGTGATGTCGGAAGCAATCAGCCCCAGCATTTT,CASSDVGSNQPQHF
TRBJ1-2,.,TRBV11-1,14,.,TGTCCCAGCACCAACTGGGCCAGGGCATATGGCTACACCTTC,CPSTNWARAYGYTF
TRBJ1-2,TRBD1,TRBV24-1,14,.,TGTGCCACCTCAAACCGACAGGGTCCAAATGGCTACACCTTC,CATSNRQGPNGYTF
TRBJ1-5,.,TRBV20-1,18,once,TGCAGTGTCCAAAGAGCTATTTGGGGGGCTGGGAGCAATCAGCCCCAGCATTTT,CSVQRAIWGAGSNQPQHF
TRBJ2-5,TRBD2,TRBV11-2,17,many,TGTGCCAGCAGCTTAAGGGCGGGGGGACTAGTGGGGGAGACCCAGTACTTC,CASSLRAGGLVGETQYF
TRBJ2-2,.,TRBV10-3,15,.,TGTGCCATCAGTGAATCCCCCGTCGGCACCGGGGAGCTGTTTTTT,CAISESPVGTGELFF
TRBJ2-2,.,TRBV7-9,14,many,TGTGCCAGCAGCCCACTATTATCGGAGGGGGAGCTGTTTTTT,CASSPLLSEGELFF
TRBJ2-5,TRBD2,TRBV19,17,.,TGTGCCAGTAGTATAGGGGCCGGACTAGCGGGAGACGAGACCCAGTACTTC,CASSIGAGLAGDETQYF
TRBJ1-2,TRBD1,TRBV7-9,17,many,TGTGCCAGCAGCTTAACGGCAGGGGGAGATCAGGGGAATGGCTACACCTTC,CASSLTAGGDQGNGYTF
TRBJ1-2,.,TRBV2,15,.,TGTGCCAGCAGTGTAATAGTCGCGACAAACTATGGCTACACCTTC,CASSVIVATNYGYTF
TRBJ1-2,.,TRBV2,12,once,TGTGCCAGCAGAGGACAGCAATATGGCTACACCTTC,CASRGQQYGYTF
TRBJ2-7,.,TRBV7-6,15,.,TGTGCCAGCAGCCTAACTATCGGGAGTTACTACGAGCAGTACTTC,CASSLTIGSYYEQYF
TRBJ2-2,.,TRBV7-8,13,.,TGTGCCAGCAGGCCAGGGTTTGCCGGGGAGCTGTTTTTT,CASRPGFAGELFF
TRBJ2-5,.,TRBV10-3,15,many,TGTGCCATCAGTGTAGGGAATAGCTTGTGGGAGACCCAGTACTTC,CAISVGNSLWETQYF
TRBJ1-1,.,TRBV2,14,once,TGTGCCAGTAGTGGCTTGGGCGGCAACACTGAAGCTTTCTTT,CASSGLGGNTEAFF
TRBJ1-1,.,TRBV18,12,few,TGTGCCAGCTCACCACAATACACTGAAGCTTTCTTT,CASSPQYTEAFF
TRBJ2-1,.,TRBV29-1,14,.,TGCAGCGGTCGATGGGACTTCTCCTACAATGAGCAGTTCTTC,CSGRWDFSYNEQFF
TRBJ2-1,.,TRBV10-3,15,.,TGTGCCATCAGTGATTTGAGGGCCGTATACGATGAGCAGTTCTTC,CAISDLRAVYDEQFF
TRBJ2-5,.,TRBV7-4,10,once,TGTGCCAGCAGCTTATGGACCCAGTACTTC,CASSLWTQYF
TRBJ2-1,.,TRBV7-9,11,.,TGTGCCAGCAACGAGGCGGCGGGGCAGTTCTTC,CASNEAAGQFF
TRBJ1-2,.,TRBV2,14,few,TGCGCTCTTCTTTCCACTCTAGCTAACTATGGCTACACCTTC,CALLSTLANYGYTF
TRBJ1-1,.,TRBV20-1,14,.,TGCAATGCTAGAGATCTCGGTCGGGAGGGGGAAGCTGTCTTT,CNARDLGREGEAVF
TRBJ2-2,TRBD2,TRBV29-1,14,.,TGCAGCGTTGACCACCAGGGAGGGACCGGGGAGCTGTCTTTT,CSVDHQGGTGELSF
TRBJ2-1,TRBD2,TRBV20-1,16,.,TGCAGTGCTAGTCAGTTCGGGGGACTAGCGAGGGATGAGCAGTTCTTC,CSASQFGGLARDEQFF
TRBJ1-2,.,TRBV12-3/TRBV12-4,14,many,TGTGCCAGCATTCCCGGGGGCACGGACTATGGCTACACCTTC,CASIPGGTDYGYTF
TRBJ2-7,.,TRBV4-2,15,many,TGTGCCAGCAGCCAAGATAGGGGAGTCTTTTACGAGCAGTACTTC,CASSQDRGVFYEQYF
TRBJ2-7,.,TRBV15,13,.,TGTGCCACCAGCGGGTCGAGAGGGTCCGAGCAGTACTTC,CATSGSRGSEQYF